These T cell receptor beta chains were read from a single sample in a study of regulatory T cells in long-lasting Graves disease. In TCRdb, the multiplex PCR reads were re-called with MiXCR into one record per CDR3 protein. Among about 430,000 distinct CDR3 sequences listed, approximately 15% were seen once. These sequences were also reported in another study, on T cells in Graves' hyperthyroidism and ophthalmopathy.

Sequencing was performed on peripheral blood mononuclear cells (PBMCs), taken at new diagnosis, from a patient treated with antithyroid drugs. These receptors all stem from a woman between 40 and 50 years old with Graves disease. CDR3s include the opening cysteine and the closing phenylalanine or tryptophan. Each record gives: clone size, V gene, J gene, D gene, CDR3 DNA, CDR3 protein. The D gene is left open where the match is weak. Expanded clones are given a class, and other clones once, few, many or no size at all.

-	TRBV6-1	TRBJ2-7	-	TGTGCCAGCAGTCCCGGGGTCAGCGCGGGCGAGCAGTACTTC	CASSPGVSAGEQYF
-	TRBV4-1	TRBJ2-1	-	TGCGCCAGCAGCCAAGTTGCCCCCTCAGAAGGTGAGCAGTTCTTC	CASSQVAPSEGEQFF
many	TRBV7-2	TRBJ1-1	-	TGTGCCAGCAGCCAATCAACGGGGGGGACTGAAGCTTTCTTT	CASSQSTGGTEAFF
many	TRBV19	TRBJ2-1	-	TGTGCCAGTAGCGCCCCAGCCTCTTACAATGAGCAGTTCTTC	CASSAPASYNEQFF
few	TRBV27	TRBJ2-7	TRBD2	TGTGCCAGCAGTCCGCACCCTAGCGGGAGGAGCTACGAGCAGTACTTC	CASSPHPSGRSYEQYF
many	TRBV20-1	TRBJ2-1	-	TGCAGTGCCCGGTCTGGGGGGCCCGGCTACAATGAGCAGTTCTTC	CSARSGGPGYNEQFF
-	TRBV19	TRBJ1-5	-	TGTGCCAGTACCCCTTCTGGGGGTGCTCAGCCCCAGCATTTT	CASTPSGGAQPQHF
many	TRBV11-2	TRBJ2-3	TRBD2	TGTGCCAGCAGCTTATCTCCGGGAGGCCCAAAGATAGATACGCAGTATTTT	CASSLSPGGPKIDTQYF
many	TRBV12-3/TRBV12-4	TRBJ2-7	TRBD1	TGTGCCAGCAGTTTAGCGGGACAGGTCTACGAGCAGTACTTC	CASSLAGQVYEQYF
-	TRBV30	TRBJ2-7	-	TGTGCCTGGATGGACAGCTCCTACGAGCAGTACTTC	CAWMDSSYEQYF
-	TRBV12-3/TRBV12-4	TRBJ2-1	-	TGTGCCAGCAGTGACACGGTGGACTACAGTGAGCAGTTCTTC	CASSDTVDYSEQFF
-	TRBV5-4	TRBJ2-7	-	TGTGCCACCTCAAGGACTACCGACTACGAGCAGTACTTC	CATSRTTDYEQYF
-	TRBV20-1	TRBJ2-7	TRBD1	TGCAGTGCTAGACCGGGACAGAGCCTTTACGAGCAGTACTTC	CSARPGQSLYEQYF
many	TRBV6-9	TRBJ2-5	TRBD2	TGTGCCAGCAGTTACTACGGGACTAGCGGCCCTAAGACCCAGTACTTC	CASSYYGTSGPKTQYF
few	TRBV12-5	TRBJ2-3	TRBD1	TGTGCTAGTGGTTTGGTAAAAGGGACAGGAAAACAACTAACTCTCACAGATACGCAGTATTTT	CASGLVKGTGKQLTLTDTQYF
many	TRBV12-3/TRBV12-4	TRBJ1-2	-	TGTGCCAGCTATGGGGGGGACTATGGCTACACCTTC	CASYGGDYGYTF
many	TRBV12-3/TRBV12-4	TRBJ2-1	-	TGTGCCAGCAGTCTGGCCCGAGGGGAGCAGTTCTTC	CASSLARGEQFF
many	TRBV12-3/TRBV12-4	TRBJ1-2	-	TGTGCCAGCACCGGCCAGGGAGGCGATGGCTACACCTTC	CASTGQGGDGYTF
-	TRBV25-1	TRBJ1-6	-	TGTGCCAGCAGCATCGGACAGTATAATTCACCCCTCCACTTT	CASSIGQYNSPLHF
many	TRBV18	TRBJ1-1	TRBD1	TGTGCCAGCAGCCCTGGACAGGGGAACACTGAAGCTTTCTTT	CASSPGQGNTEAFF
many	TRBV27	TRBJ1-1	-	TGTGCCAGCAGTCCCCGGGCCAGGGTACCTGAAGCTTTCTTT	CASSPRARVPEAFF
many	TRBV12-3/TRBV12-4	TRBJ2-7	-	TGTGCCAGCAGTTTGGGGCAGGGGGGGACCTACGAGCAGTACTTC	CASSLGQGGTYEQYF
few	TRBV7-9	TRBJ2-7	TRBD1	TGTGCCAGCAGCTTAACCAACCCGACAGGGGGCCTAGACGAGCAGTACTTC	CASSLTNPTGGLDEQYF
few	TRBV7-9	TRBJ1-2	TRBD1	TGTGCCAGCAGCTCCCCAGGTAGACCGGGACAGGGCCCGATTCCTAACTATGGCTACACCTTC	CASSSPGRPGQGPIPNYGYTF
many	TRBV11-2	TRBJ1-6	-	TGTGCCAGCAGCTTAGAACAGTGGAGCTCCTATAATTCACCCCTCCACTTT	CASSLEQWSSYNSPLHF
many	TRBV20-1	TRBJ2-7	TRBD2	TGCAGTGCTAGTGCGGGACTACTCTACGAGCAGTACTTC	CSASAGLLYEQYF
many	TRBV29-1	TRBJ2-2	TRBD1	TGCAGCGTTGTCCCGGCAGGGGGAACCGGGGAGCTGTTTTTT	CSVVPAGGTGELFF
-	TRBV25-1	TRBJ2-3	-	TGTGCCAGCAGTGATCTCCGATCTGGACAGACAGATACGCAGTATTTT	CASSDLRSGQTDTQYF
once	TRBV28	TRBJ2-1	-	TGTGCCAGCAGCGGGCGCCCCTCTGACTACAATGAGCAGTTCTTC	CASSGRPSDYNEQFF
many	TRBV12-5	TRBJ2-1	TRBD1	TGTGCTAGTGGTTTGACGCATACCGGGACAGGGGGCGTCACTGAGCAGTTCTTC	CASGLTHTGTGGVTEQFF
many	TRBV27	TRBJ2-3	TRBD1	TGTGCCAGTAAACAGGGGGCGCTGGATACGCAGTATTTT	CASKQGALDTQYF
-	TRBV24-1	TRBJ1-1	-	TGTGCCGCCAGTGATTTGCAGTTGGACACCGCTATTGAAGCTTTCTTT	CAASDLQLDTAIEAFF
-	TRBV5-1	TRBJ1-2	-	TGCGCCAGCAGCTTGGACGTGGAAGCTAACTATGGCTACACCTTC	CASSLDVEANYGYTF
-	TRBV19	TRBJ2-5	TRBD2	TGTGCCAGTAGCCGGAGAGCGGGAGGGTTCCAAGAGACCCAGTACTTC	CASSRRAGGFQETQYF
few	TRBV19	TRBJ2-5	-	TGTGCCAGTAAATGGGGGAAGACTAACCTCCACGAGACCCAGTACTTC	CASKWGKTNLHETQYF
-	TRBV11-2	TRBJ2-7	-	TGTGCCAGCAGCCCAGATGAAACAGGGTACGGGTACGAGCAGTGCTTC	CASSPDETGYGYEQCF
many	TRBV7-2	TRBJ2-3	-	TGTGCCAGCAGCTTAGCGCTAGTGAGTGATACGCAGTATTTT	CASSLALVSDTQYF
many	TRBV3-1	TRBJ2-3	-	TGTGCCAGCAGCCCGCGACTAGCAGATACGCAGTATTTT	CASSPRLADTQYF
-	TRBV7-8	TRBJ1-2	TRBD1	TGTGCCAGCAGCTCCCGGGGAGGGGGCAGCTATGGCTACACCTTC	CASSSRGGGSYGYTF
-	TRBV12-3/TRBV12-4	TRBJ1-1	-	TGTGCCAGCGGGTCGACAGCTATGAACACTGAAGCTTTCTTT	CASGSTAMNTEAFF
many	TRBV28	TRBJ2-5	-	TGTGCCAGCAGTTTGGGGGAGAGCTCGCAAGAGACCCAGTACTTC	CASSLGESSQETQYF
-	TRBV20-1	TRBJ1-4	-	TGCAGTGCCCACGCGGGGGGCCGCAATGAAAAACTGTTTTTT	CSAHAGGRNEKLFF
-	TRBV7-9	TRBJ1-1	TRBD1	TGTGCCAGCAGCCTAGGGACAGGGGGCCTGAACACTGAAGCTTTCTTT	CASSLGTGGLNTEAFF
few	TRBV6-5	TRBJ2-6	-	TGTGCCAGCAGTTATCGGGAGACTGGGGCCAACGTCCTGACTTTC	CASSYRETGANVLTF
many	TRBV27	TRBJ2-1	TRBD2	TGTGCCAGCAGTGGGCCCGGGGGGGTAGAGCCTCCTAGCGCGGGGGATGAGCAGTTCTTC	CASSGPGGVEPPSAGDEQFF
many	TRBV30	TRBJ1-5	-	TGTGCCTGGAGTGAGCTTAGCAATCAGCCCCAGCATTTT	CAWSELSNQPQHF